This T cell receptor beta chain was recovered during a study of tumor and adjacent non-tumor tissue in lung cancer. About the study: There were 12 adenocarcinoma, 2 squamous cell carcinoma and 1 small cell lung cancer cases. Stage I to III disease affected roughly 10 men and 4 or 5 women aged roughly 31 to 85. Overall study findings and caveats: Tumor TCR diversity, when higher, was linked to shorter survival.

The sample holds many counts of this clonotype. Its antigen is undetermined. TCRbeta libraries were built with three rounds of nested PCR, modified from ARM-PCR. TCRdb independently ran MiXCR on the multiplex PCR reads; one entry per CDR3 protein. The sample includes 70,000 to 90,000 distinct CDR3 sequences, roughly 80% of them seen just once. The template was RNA from unsorted bulk tissue. Germline values: CDR1 MGHDK, CDR2 SYGVNS. The V end was cut by 1 base, the J end by 4 bases, with 16 bases between. CDR3 length: 16 amino acids. This chain uses TRBV25-1 with TRBJ1-2; weak D call: TRBD1 (5 bases). This clonotype was sampled from a woman aged 50 to 65 with non-small cell lung cancer. The source material was lung tumor tissue. The CDR3 nucleotides are TGTGCCAGCAGTGAATGGGACGGAGCCTCTTTCTATGGCTACACCTTC. Translated, it gives CASSEWDGASFYGYTF.